Sequencing of this T cell receptor beta chain was carried out in a study of OX40 agonist ivuxolimab in advanced cancers. Study-level points and caveats: Compared with CD4+, CD8+ T cells on average had more expanded clones. At 0.1 to 3.0 mg/kg and by week 6, CD4+ and CD8+ T cells in the blood had expanded clonally.

V was pared by 6 bases and J by 5 bases, with 6 bases between. This CDR3 is built from 11 residues. CDR1 is SNHLY and CDR2 is FYNNEI in the germline V gene. At baseline, cycle 4 day 1, and cycle 7 day 1, blood was sampled. Notes on this clone: No antigen is known for it.

The repertoire was sequenced with immunoSEQ multiplex PCR; TCRdb's copy has only in-frame clones and lacks some. Found here are 130,000 or so clones, over 75% of them singletons; the top ten hold around 0.99%. The sample was CD4+ or CD8+ T cells sorted from blood, taken in a trial of the OX40 agonist ivuxolimab. This TCR was recovered from an adult with an advanced solid tumor such as melanoma, head and neck, liver or kidney cancer. J is TRBJ2-3 and V is TRBV2, with unresolved D. CDR3 nucleotides: TGTGCCAGCAGATGGGTAGATACGCAGTATTTT. Translation: CASRWVDTQYF.